The rows below give T cell receptor beta chains drawn from one sample of a study of untreated major depressive disorder. Sequencing used immunoSEQ multiplex PCR; TCRdb keeps in-frame clones, though not all of them. This table holds over 20,000 clones, more than 75% found once. Sequencing was carried out using CD4+ T cells from PBMCs. These receptors were obtained from a woman aged 25 to 39 in good health. CDR3s include the opening cysteine and the closing phenylalanine or tryptophan. A D gene is named only where the DNA matches it firmly. Only some rows state a clone size, as once, few, many or a class for expanded clones.

>TRBD1|TRBV28|NA|TRBJ1-2
TGTGCCAGCCGGGACAGGGCTAAGAGCGGCTACACCTTC
CASRDRAKSGYTF
>NA|TRBV5-1|NA|TRBJ1-4
TGCGCCAGCAGTCGGTTATCAACTAATGAAAAACTGTTTTTT
CASSRLSTNEKLFF
>NA|TRBV7-2|NA|TRBJ1-5
TGTGCCAGCAGCTTAGTAGGAGCGAGCAATCAGCCCCAGCATTTT
CASSLVGASNQPQHF
>NA|TRBV18|NA|TRBJ1-3
TGTGCCAGCTCACCGCAGGACAGCTCGGGCGGAAACACCATATATTTT
CASSPQDSSGGNTIYF
>NA|TRBV18|NA|TRBJ2-1
TGTGCCAGCTCAGCCTCGGAGGATGAGCAGTTCTTC
CASSASEDEQFF
>NA|TRBV6-6|few|TRBJ1-5
TGTGCCAGCAGTTATCACGCAGGTAGCAATCAGCCCCAGCATTTT
CASSYHAGSNQPQHF
>NA|TRBV27|NA|TRBJ1-1
TGTGCCAGCAGTTCGGCCTTTGTGAGGGGGAGCACTGAAGCTTTCTTT
CASSSAFVRGSTEAFF
>TRBD1|TRBV5-4|NA|TRBJ2-3
TGTGCCAGCAGCTTGCGCTTGGGACAGTACACAGATACGCAGTATTTT
CASSLRLGQYTDTQYF
>NA|TRBV5-4|NA|TRBJ2-3
TGTGCCAGCAGCCCGAAACGCTTTAGCACAGATACGCAGTATTTT
CASSPKRFSTDTQYF
>TRBD1|TRBV9|NA|TRBJ2-7
TGTGCCAGCAGCGTAGGGGGGACAGGGTCCTACGAGCAGTACTTC
CASSVGGTGSYEQYF
>NA|TRBV19|once|TRBJ1-5
TGTGCCAGTACCCCCACAGGGTTCGGGGATCAGCCCCAGCATTTT
CASTPTGFGDQPQHF
>TRBD1|TRBV7-3|NA|TRBJ1-2
TGTGCCAGCAGCCCCCAGGGGGGCCTCTATGGCTACACCTTC
CASSPQGGLYGYTF
>NA|TRBV20-1|NA|TRBJ1-3
TGCAGTGCTAGGGGTGGAAACACCATATATTTT
CSARGGNTIYF
>NA|TRBV2|NA|TRBJ2-1
TGTGCCAGCAGGGGGGGCCCCTACAATGAGCAGTTCTTC
CASRGGPYNEQFF
>TRBD1|TRBV19|NA|TRBJ2-7
TGTGCCAGTAGTCGGACAGGGACCTACGAGCAGTACTTC
CASSRTGTYEQYF
>TRBD1|TRBV29-1|NA|TRBJ2-2
TGCAGCGCTGACAGGGATGGGACCGGGGAGCTGTTTTTT
CSADRDGTGELFF
>NA|TRBV28|NA|TRBJ1-4
TGTGCCAGCAGTCCCCCCACAGGAGTAAATGAAAAACTGTTTTTT
CASSPPTGVNEKLFF
>NA|TRBV30|NA|TRBJ1-4
TGTGCCTCCTACCGGGGGGCGCGAGAAAAACTGTTTTTT
CASYRGAREKLFF
>NA|TRBV20-1|NA|TRBJ2-7
TGCAGTGCTAGGGACAGGAGGGCGCAGTACTTC
CSARDRRAQYF
>NA|TRBV30|NA|TRBJ2-1
TGTGCCTGGAGTGTAGCGGTCTACAATGAGCAGTTCTTC
CAWSVAVYNEQFF
>TRBD1|TRBV5-4|NA|TRBJ1-3
TGTGCCAGCAGTCAGGGGGCGGAAGGAAACACCATATATTTT
CASSQGAEGNTIYF
>NA|TRBV9|once|TRBJ2-2
TGTGCCAGCAGCGTGTCTGGGGCGAACACCGGGGAGCTGTTTTTT
CASSVSGANTGELFF
>NA|TRBV4-1|NA|TRBJ2-1
TGCGCCAGCAGCCGGGACCACTCCTACAATGAGCAGTTCTTC
CASSRDHSYNEQFF
>TRBD1|TRBV7-2|NA|TRBJ1-4
TGTGCCAGCAGCTTAGGGGGACAGGGCTATGAAAAACTGTTTTTT
CASSLGGQGYEKLFF
>NA|TRBV7-2|NA|TRBJ1-1
TGTGCCAGCAGCTTAAACGGGCGCACTGAAGCTTTCTTT
CASSLNGRTEAFF
>NA|TRBV6-1|NA|TRBJ1-5
TGTGCCAGTTCCCGGGCCGCAGATCAGCCCCAGCATTTT
CASSRAADQPQHF
>NA|TRBV12-5|NA|TRBJ2-7
TGTGCTAGTGATCCCCCGCCCCGTTCCCGGAACGAGCAGTACTTC
CASDPPPRSRNEQYF
>NA|TRBV5-6|NA|TRBJ2-2
TGTGCCAGCAGCCGGCCAGAAACCGACGTAAACACCGGGGAGCTGTTTTTT
CASSRPETDVNTGELFF
>NA|TRBV28|NA|TRBJ2-6
TGTGCCAGCAGTTTGCTTCGAGGGAGTGGGGCCAACGTCCTGACTTTC
CASSLLRGSGANVLTF
>TRBD1|TRBV5-6|NA|TRBJ2-7
TGTGCCAGCAGCTCCTTATCATGGTTGGGGACAGGGGGTGACGAGCAGTACTTC
CASSSLSWLGTGGDEQYF
>NA|TRBV2|NA|TRBJ2-1
TGTGCCAGCACGTTCCGCGGGGCAACAAACAATGAGCAGTTCTTC
CASTFRGATNNEQFF
>NA|TRBV10-1|NA|TRBJ1-1
TGCGCCAGCAGTGAAGAGCCGGGGGCCACTGAAGCTTTCTTT
CASSEEPGATEAFF
>TRBD1|TRBV5-4|NA|TRBJ2-3
TGTGCCAGCAGCTTGCAGGGGGCCACAGATACGCAGTATTTT
CASSLQGATDTQYF
>NA|TRBV5-1|NA|TRBJ1-2
TGCGCCAGCAGCTTGGGAGGGAACTATGGCTACACCTTC
CASSLGGNYGYTF
>NA|TRBV29-1|NA|TRBJ1-5
TGCAGCGTAACCGCCCCGAATCAGCCCCAGCATTTT
CSVTAPNQPQHF
>NA|TRBV15|NA|TRBJ1-6
TGTGCCACCAGCAGAGATTCCCTCATAGGATCACCCCTCCACTTT
CATSRDSLIGSPLHF
>NA|TRBV9|NA|TRBJ2-5
TGTGCCAGCAGCGTCCTAGGGTCCAGCAGGGAGACCCAGTACTTC
CASSVLGSSRETQYF
>NA|TRBV2|NA|TRBJ2-2
TGTGCCATTCCCGTAGCGGTCCAGACGAACACCGGGGAGCTGTTTTTT
CAIPVAVQTNTGELFF
>TRBD1|TRBV5-1|NA|TRBJ1-6
TGCGCCAGCAGCCTGGGCAGGACAGGGGGTTCACCCCTCCACTTT
CASSLGRTGGSPLHF
>NA|TRBV7-2|NA|TRBJ2-7
TGTGCCAGCAGCGTAGGTAGGAGTCTAGCTTTCTACGAGCAGTACTTC
CASSVGRSLAFYEQYF
>NA|TRBV5-1|NA|TRBJ1-5
TGCGCCAGCAGCTACATGTTGGGGGGTCAGCCCCAGCATTTT
CASSYMLGGQPQHF
>TRBD2|TRBV7-2|NA|TRBJ2-3
TGTGCCAGCAGGCTAGCCCCTAGCGGGGGGGCCCTTGATACGCAGTATTTT
CASRLAPSGGALDTQYF
>NA|TRBV30|NA|TRBJ1-2
TGTGCCTGGAGTGGTGACTTAGCATATGGCTACACCTTC
CAWSGDLAYGYTF
>NA|TRBV7-7|NA|TRBJ2-3
TGTGCTAGCAGCTCGGGACTCCTACCGCGTACGCAGTATTTT
CASSSGLLPRTQYF
>NA|TRBV7-8|once|TRBJ1-5
TGTGCCAGCAGCTTATACGAGACAGAGCCTTATAGCAATCAGCCCCAGCATTTT
CASSLYETEPYSNQPQHF
>TRBD2|TRBV6-6|once|TRBJ2-5
TGTGCCAGCAGCCAGAGGGGCCTAGCGGTCGGAGAGACCCAGTACTTC
CASSQRGLAVGETQYF
>NA|TRBV20-1|NA|TRBJ1-2
TGCAGTGCCAGGGGAGGGGGCTACACCTTC
CSARGGGYTF
>NA|TRBV27|NA|TRBJ1-1
TGTGCCAGCAGTTCGGACGCCCGGATGAACACTGAAGCTTTCTTT
CASSSDARMNTEAFF
>NA|TRBV4-3|NA|TRBJ1-2
TGCGCCAGCAGCCAGACCTCGTCTGGGGGCTACTATGGCTACACCTTC
CASSQTSSGGYYGYTF